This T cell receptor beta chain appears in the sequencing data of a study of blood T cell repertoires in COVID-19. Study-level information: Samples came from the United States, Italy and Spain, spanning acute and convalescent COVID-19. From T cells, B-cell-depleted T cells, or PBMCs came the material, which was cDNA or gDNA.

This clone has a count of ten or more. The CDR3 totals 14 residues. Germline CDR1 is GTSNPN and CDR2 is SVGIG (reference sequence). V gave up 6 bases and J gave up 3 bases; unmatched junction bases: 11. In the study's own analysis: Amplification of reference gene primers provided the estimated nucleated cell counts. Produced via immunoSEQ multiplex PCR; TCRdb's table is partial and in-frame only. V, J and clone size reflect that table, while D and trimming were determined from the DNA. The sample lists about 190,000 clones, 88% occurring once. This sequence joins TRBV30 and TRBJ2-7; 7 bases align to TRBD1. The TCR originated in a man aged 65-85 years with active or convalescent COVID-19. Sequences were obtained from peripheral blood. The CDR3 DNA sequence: TGTGCCTGTACGGGACAGAAAAAACTCTACGAGCAGTACTTC. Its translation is CACTGQKKLYEQYF.